The 7 T cell receptor beta chains below come from one sample, sequenced in a study of tumor and adjacent non-tumor tissue in lung cancer. RNA was extracted from bulk tissue without any cell sorting. A modified ARM-PCR protocol with three rounds of nested PCR amplified TCRbeta. One entry per CDR3 protein, called by TCRdb with MiXCR from the multiplex PCR reads. Of fewer than 120,000 distinct CDR3 sequences listed, nearly 85% are singletons. Sequencing was carried out using lung tumor tissue. Receptors were obtained from a man aged 70 or older with non-small cell lung cancer.

Concerning this clonotype: Likely a read error: the CDR3 ends without its conserved phenylalanine or tryptophan. This sequence joins TRBV6-5 and TRBJ1-4; D call uncertain. Trimming took 6 bases from V and 7 from J, leaving 18 bases between them. The CDR3 loop spans 15 amino acids. Germline CDR1 reads MNHEY; CDR2 reads SVGAGI. Here the CDR3 DNA reads TGTGCCAGCAGATCTGGTCAAGGGAGAGGTGAAAAACTGTTTATT. This translates into CASRSGQGRGEKLFI.

On this clonotype: The junction departs from the called germline gene at one end, perhaps through a read error. The J gene is TRBJ2-3, the V gene TRBV4-2, with 7 bases aligning to TRBD2. Looked up from germline, CDR1 is LGHNA and CDR2 is YNFKEQ. The CDR3 loop spans 15 amino acids. This CDR3 reads CARSPSKGGPDTQYF. The CDR3 DNA reads as TGTGCCAGGAGCCCCAGTAAGGGAGGGCCAGATACGCAGTATTTT.

The genes are TRBV6-2 or TRBV6-3 and TRBJ2-1, with D perhaps TRBD2 (5 bases). This CDR3 contains 14 residues. Germline loops: CDR1 MNHEY, CDR2 SVGEGT. Written as DNA, the CDR3 is TGTACTAGTAGTTACTCGAGGCGAGTTACCTCTCAGTTCTTC. Encoded protein: CTSSYSRRVTSQFF.

The J gene is TRBJ1-2, the V gene TRBV4-2; D not resolved. Trimming removed 1 base from V and 3 bases from J, with 9 bases in between. Germline-derived CDR1 and CDR2 are LGHNA and YNFKEQ. The CDR3 is made up of 14 amino acids. DNA of the CDR3: TGTGCCAGCAGCCAAGTGGAGGCTGACTATGGCTACACCTTC. This gives the protein CASSQVEADYGYTF.

With respect to this clonotype: The junction does not match germline at one end; this may be a read error. V usage is TRBV6-5 and J usage is TRBJ1-2; D is perhaps TRBD1 (6 bases). From germline, CDR1 is MNHEY and CDR2 SVGAGI. The CDR3 has 15 amino acids. CDR3 residues: CTSSATGMGACRYTF. The CDR3 bases are TGTACCAGCAGTGCTACAGGGATGGGCGCTTGTCGCTACACCTTC.

The V gene is TRBV4-3, the J gene TRBJ2-7; 12 nucleotides agree with TRBD2. Germline CDR1 and CDR2: LGHNA and YSLEER. The V and J ends lost 0 bases and 10 bases, in that order; junction bases with no gene match: 22. The CDR3 is 20 amino acids. As DNA, the CDR3 is TGCGCCAGCAGCCAAGAAATGGGACTAGCGGGTCCCGACGGCTCCTACAATCAGTACTTC. It specifies CASSQEMGLAGPDGSYNQYF.

About this clonotype: This CDR3 is missing its conserved last phenylalanine or tryptophan, likely due to a read error. This rearrangement joins TRBV7-8 to TRBJ2-7, with D uncertain. The CDR3 extends over 12 amino acids. The V end was cut by 3 bases, the J end by 4 bases, with 7 bases between. The germline gives CDR1 SGHVS, CDR2 FQNEAQ. CDR3: CASSFTKYEQYL. CDR3 in DNA: TGTGCCAGCAGCTTCACTAAATACGAGCAGTACTTA.